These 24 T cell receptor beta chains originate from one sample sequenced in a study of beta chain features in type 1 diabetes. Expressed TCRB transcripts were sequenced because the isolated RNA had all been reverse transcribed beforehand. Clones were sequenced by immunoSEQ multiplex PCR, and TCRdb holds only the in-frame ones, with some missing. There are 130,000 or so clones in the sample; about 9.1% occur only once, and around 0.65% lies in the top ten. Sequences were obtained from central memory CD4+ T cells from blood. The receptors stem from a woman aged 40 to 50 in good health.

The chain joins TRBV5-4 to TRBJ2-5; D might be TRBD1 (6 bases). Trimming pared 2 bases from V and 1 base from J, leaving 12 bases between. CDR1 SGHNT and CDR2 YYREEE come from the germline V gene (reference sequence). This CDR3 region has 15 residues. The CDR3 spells CASSFVSDSQETQYF. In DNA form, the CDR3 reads TGTGCCAGCAGCTTCGTATCGGACAGCCAAGAGACCCAGTACTTC.

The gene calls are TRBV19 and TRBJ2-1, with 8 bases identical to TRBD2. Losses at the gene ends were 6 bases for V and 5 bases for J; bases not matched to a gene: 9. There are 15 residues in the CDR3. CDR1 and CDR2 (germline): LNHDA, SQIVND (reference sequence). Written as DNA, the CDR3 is TGTGCCAGTAGCCCTCGGGGGGGCTTGGACAATGAGCAGTTCTTC. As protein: CASSPRGGLDNEQFF.

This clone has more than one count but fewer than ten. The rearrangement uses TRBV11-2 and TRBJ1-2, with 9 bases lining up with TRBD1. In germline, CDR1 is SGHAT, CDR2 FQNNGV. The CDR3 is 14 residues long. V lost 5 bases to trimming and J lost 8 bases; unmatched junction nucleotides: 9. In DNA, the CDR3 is TGTGCCAGCAGCCCTAACCACAGGGGGCAAGGCTACACCTTC. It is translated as CASSPNHRGQGYTF.

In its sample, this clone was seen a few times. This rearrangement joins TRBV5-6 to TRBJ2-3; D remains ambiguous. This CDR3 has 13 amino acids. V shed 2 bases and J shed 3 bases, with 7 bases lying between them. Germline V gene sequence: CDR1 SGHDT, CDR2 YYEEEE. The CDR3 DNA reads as TGTGCCAGCAGCTTTAGTAGAACAGATACGCAGTATTTT. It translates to CASSFSRTDTQYF.

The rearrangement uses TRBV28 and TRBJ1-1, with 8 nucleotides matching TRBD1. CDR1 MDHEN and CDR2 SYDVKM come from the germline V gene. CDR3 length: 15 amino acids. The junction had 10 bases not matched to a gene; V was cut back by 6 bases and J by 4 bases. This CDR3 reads CASRLTGGASTEAFF. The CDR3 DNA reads TGTGCCAGCAGACTAACAGGGGGAGCGAGCACTGAAGCTTTCTTT.

Here the CDR3 reads CASSQDPGGEAFF. The DNA for the CDR3 is TGCGCCAGCAGCCAAGACCCAGGGGGTGAAGCTTTCTTT. The J gene is TRBJ1-1, the V gene TRBV4-1; TRBD1 aligns across 7 bases. The CDR3 sequence is 13 residues long. Germline V lookup: CDR1 MGHRA, CDR2 YSYEKL. The junction had 2 bases not matched to a gene; V was cut back by 0 bases and J by 7 bases.

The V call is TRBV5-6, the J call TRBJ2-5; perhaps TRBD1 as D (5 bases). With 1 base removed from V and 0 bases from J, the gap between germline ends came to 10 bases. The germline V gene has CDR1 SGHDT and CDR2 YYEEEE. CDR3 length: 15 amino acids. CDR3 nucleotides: TGTGCCAGCAGCTTGTTGGACACGAACCAAGAGACCCAGTACTTC. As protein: CASSLLDTNQETQYF. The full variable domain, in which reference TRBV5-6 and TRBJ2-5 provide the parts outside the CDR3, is DAGVTQSPTHLIKTRGQQVTLRCSPKSGHDTVSWYQQALGQGPQFIFQYYEEEERQRGNFPDRFSGHQFPNYSSELNVNALLLGDSALYLCASSLLDTNQETQYFGPGTRLLVL.

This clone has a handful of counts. CDR3: CASSPRRGQDGTQYF. The CDR3 coding sequence is TGTGCCAGCAGTCCCCGCAGGGGGCAAGACGGGACCCAGTACTTC. The chain has TRBV27 and TRBJ2-5; 8 nucleotides match TRBD1. Germline V gene lookup returns CDR1 MNHEY and CDR2 SMNVEV (reference sequence). Trimming took 5 bases from V and 7 from J; bases not matched to a gene: 12. The CDR3 totals 15 residues.

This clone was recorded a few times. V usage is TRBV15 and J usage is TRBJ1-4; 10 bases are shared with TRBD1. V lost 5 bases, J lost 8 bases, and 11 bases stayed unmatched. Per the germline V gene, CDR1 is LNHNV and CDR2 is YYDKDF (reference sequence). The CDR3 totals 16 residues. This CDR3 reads CATSGGGGTGVEKLFF. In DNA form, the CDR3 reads TGTGCCACCAGCGGGGGCGGCGGGACAGGGGTGGAAAAACTGTTTTTT.

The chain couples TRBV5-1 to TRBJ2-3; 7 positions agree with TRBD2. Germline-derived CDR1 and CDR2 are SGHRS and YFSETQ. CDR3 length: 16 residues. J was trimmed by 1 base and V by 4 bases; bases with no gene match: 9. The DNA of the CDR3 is TGCGCCAGCAGCCCGATTTTGGCGGGGGGCACAGATACGCAGTATTTT. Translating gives CASSPILAGGTDTQYF.

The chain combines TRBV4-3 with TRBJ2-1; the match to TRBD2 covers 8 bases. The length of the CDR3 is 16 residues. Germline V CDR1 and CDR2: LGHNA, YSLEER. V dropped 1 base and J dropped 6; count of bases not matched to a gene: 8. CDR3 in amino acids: CASSQVGSGEINEQFF. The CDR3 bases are TGCGCCAGCAGCCAAGTGGGTAGCGGGGAAATCAATGAGCAGTTCTTC.

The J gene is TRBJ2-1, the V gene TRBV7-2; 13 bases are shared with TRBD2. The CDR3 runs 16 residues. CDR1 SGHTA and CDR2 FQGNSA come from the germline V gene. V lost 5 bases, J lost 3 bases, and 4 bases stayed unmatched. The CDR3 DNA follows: TGTGCCAGCAGCAAGGGACTAGCGGGGATCTACAATGAGCAGTTCTTC. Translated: CASSKGLAGIYNEQFF.

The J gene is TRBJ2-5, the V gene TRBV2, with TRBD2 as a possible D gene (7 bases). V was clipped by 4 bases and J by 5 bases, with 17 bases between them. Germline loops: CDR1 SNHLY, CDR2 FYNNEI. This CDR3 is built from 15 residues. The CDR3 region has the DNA TGTGCCAGCAGTGCGTCCTGGGGGGGCGGGGAGACCCAGTACTTC. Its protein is CASSASWGGGETQYF.

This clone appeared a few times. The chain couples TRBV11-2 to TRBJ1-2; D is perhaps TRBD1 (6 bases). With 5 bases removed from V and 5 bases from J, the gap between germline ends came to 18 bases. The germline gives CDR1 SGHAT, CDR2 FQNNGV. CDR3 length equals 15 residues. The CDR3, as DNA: TGTGCCAGCAGCAACCCGACAGGACAACGTTATGGCTACACCTTC. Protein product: CASSNPTGQRYGYTF.

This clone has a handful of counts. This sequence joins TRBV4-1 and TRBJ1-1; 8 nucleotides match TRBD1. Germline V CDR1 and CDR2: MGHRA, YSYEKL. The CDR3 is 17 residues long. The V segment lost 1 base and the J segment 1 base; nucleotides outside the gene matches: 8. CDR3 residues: CASSQGGAGTGNTEAFF. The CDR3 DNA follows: TGCGCCAGCAGCCAAGGTGGGGCCGGGACAGGGAACACTGAAGCTTTCTTT.

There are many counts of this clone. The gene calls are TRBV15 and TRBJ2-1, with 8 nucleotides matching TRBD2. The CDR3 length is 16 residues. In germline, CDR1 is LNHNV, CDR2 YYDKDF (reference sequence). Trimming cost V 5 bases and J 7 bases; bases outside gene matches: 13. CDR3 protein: CATSRWGAGAGNEQFF. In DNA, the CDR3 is TGTGCCACCAGCCGGTGGGGAGCGGGGGCGGGGAATGAGCAGTTCTTC.

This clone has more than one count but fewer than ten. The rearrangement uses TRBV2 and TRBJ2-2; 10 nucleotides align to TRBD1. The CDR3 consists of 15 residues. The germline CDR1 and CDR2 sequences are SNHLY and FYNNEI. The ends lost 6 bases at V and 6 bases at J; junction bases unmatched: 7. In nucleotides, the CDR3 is TGTGCCAGCAGGGGGGACAGGGGTAGATCCGGGGAGCTGTTTTTT. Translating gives CASRGDRGRSGELFF.

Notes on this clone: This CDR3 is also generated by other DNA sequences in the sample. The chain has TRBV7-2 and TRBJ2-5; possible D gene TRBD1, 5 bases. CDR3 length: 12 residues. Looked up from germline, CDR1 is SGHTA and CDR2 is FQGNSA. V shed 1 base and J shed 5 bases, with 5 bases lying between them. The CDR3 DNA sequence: TGTGCCAGCAGCTTAGACAGGGAGACCCAGTACTTC. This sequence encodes CASSLDRETQYF.

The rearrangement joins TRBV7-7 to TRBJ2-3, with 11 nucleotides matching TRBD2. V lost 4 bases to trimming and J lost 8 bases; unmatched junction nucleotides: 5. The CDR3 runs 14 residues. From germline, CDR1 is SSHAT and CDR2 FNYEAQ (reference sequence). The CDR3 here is CASSSGTSGSTQYF. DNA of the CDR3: TGTGCCAGCAGCTCGGGGACTAGCGGTAGTACGCAGTATTTT.

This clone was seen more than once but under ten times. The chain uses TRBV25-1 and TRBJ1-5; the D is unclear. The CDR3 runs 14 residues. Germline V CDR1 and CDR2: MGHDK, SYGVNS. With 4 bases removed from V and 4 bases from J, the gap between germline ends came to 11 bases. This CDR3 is CASSGELQNQPQHF. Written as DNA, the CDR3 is TGTGCCAGCAGTGGTGAGCTTCAAAATCAGCCCCAGCATTTT. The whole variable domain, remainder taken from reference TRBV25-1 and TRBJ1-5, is EADIYQTPRYLVIGTGKKITLECSQTMGHDKMYWYQQDPGMELHLIHYSYGVNSTEKGDLSSESTVSRIRTEHFPLTLESARPSHTSQYLCASSGELQNQPQHFGDGTRLSIL.

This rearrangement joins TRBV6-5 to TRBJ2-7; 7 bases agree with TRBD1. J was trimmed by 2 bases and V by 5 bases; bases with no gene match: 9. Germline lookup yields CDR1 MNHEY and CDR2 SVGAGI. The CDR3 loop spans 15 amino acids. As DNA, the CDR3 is TGTGCCAGCAGTCGATCAGGACAGGCTGCCTACGAGCAGTACTTC. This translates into CASSRSGQAAYEQYF.

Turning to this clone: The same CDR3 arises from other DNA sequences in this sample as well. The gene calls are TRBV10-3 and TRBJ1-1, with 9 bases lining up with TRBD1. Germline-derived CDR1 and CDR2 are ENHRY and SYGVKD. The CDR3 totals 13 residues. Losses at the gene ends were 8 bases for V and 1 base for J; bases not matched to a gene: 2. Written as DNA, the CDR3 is TGTGCCATCGGACAGGGGACGAACACTGAAGCTTTCTTT. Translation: CAIGQGTNTEAFF.

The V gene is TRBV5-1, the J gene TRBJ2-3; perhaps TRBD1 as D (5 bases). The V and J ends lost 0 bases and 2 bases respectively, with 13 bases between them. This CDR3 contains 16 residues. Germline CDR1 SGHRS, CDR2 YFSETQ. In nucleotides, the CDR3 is TGCGCCAGCAGCTTGGATGGGCAGGGAAACACAGATACGCAGTATTTT. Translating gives CASSLDGQGNTDTQYF.

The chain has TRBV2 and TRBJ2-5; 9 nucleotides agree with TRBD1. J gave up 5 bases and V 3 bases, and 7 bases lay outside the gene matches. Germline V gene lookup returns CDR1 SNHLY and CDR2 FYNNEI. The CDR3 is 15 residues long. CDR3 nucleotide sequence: TGTGCCAGCAGTGAGGAACAGGGGGCGCGGGAGACCCAGTACTTC. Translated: CASSEEQGARETQYF.